The following is a T cell receptor beta chain sequence with its context. The data originate from a study of cytomegalovirus exposure and HLA in healthy donors. Sequenced by immunoSEQ multiplex PCR; TCRdb stores in-frame clones only, minus some. The table includes about 160,000 clones, 86% detected once. Sequenced: PBMCs. The receptor's source is a woman in her thirties in good health and CMV-seronegative.

The CDR3 here is CASSLAVAGRGGTQYF. The CDR3 DNA sequence: TGTGCCAGCAGCTTAGCGGTAGCGGGGAGGGGGGGGACCCAGTACTTC. J is TRBJ2-5 and V is TRBV7-2, with 8 bases identical to TRBD2. The CDR3 has 16 residues. From germline, CDR1 is SGHTA and CDR2 FQGNSA. V was pared by 0 bases and J by 7 bases, with 10 bases of the junction left unmatched.